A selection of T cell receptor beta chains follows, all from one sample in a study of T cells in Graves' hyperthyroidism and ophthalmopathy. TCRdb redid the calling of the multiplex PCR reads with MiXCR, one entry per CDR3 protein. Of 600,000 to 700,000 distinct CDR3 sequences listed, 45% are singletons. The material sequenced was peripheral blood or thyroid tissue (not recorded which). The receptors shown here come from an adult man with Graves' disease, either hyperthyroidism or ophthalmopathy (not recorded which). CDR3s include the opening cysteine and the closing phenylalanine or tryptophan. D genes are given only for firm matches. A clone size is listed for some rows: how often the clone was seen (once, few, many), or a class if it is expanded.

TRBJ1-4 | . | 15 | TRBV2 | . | TGCGCCAGCAGCCAAGATAGAAGGGCTACCGAAAAACTGTTTTTT | CASSQDRRATEKLFF
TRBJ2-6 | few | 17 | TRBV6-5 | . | TGTGCCACCCAAAGTCAGGGTATAGGCACTGGGGCCAACGTCCTGACTTTC | CATQSQGIGTGANVLTF
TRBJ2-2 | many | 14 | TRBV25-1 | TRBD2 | TGTGCCAGCAGTAAGGGACTAGCGGCCGGGGAGCTGTTTTTT | CASSKGLAAGELFF
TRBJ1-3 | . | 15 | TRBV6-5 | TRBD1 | TGTGCCAGCAGTTCCCAGGGACAGGGTGGAGACACCATATATTTT | CASSSQGQGGDTIYF
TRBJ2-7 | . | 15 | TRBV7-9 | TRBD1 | TGTGCCAGCAGCTTTCAGACAGGGGGCCTGGACGAGCAGTACTTC | CASSFQTGGLDEQYF
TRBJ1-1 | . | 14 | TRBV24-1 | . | TGTGCCACCAGTGAGTCGGGACAGAACACTGAAGCTTTCTTT | CATSESGQNTEAFF
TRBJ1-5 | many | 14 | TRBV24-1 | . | TGTGCCACCAGTGCGTGGGACAGCAATCAGCCCCAGCATTTT | CATSAWDSNQPQHF
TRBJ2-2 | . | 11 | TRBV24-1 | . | TGTGCCACTCTGAACACCGGGGAGCTGTTTTTT | CATLNTGELFF
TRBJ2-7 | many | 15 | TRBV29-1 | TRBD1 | TGCAGCGTAAGGACAGGGCGCATCTCAACCTACGAGCAGTACTTC | CSVRTGRISTYEQYF
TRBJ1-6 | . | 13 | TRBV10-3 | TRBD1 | TGTGCCATCAGAATGACAGGGGAGGAACCCCTCCACTTT | CAIRMTGEEPLHF
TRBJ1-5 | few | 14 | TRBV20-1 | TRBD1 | TGCAGTGCTAGTGGGACAGCCGACAATCAGCCCCAGCATTTT | CSASGTADNQPQHF
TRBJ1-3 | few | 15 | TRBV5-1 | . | TGCGCCAGCAGCCAAGGGGCAGCCTCGGGAAACACCATATATTTT | CASSQGAASGNTIYF
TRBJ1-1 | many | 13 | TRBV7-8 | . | TGTGCCAGCAGCTGGGGGCGAGGAACTGAAGCTTTCTTT | CASSWGRGTEAFF
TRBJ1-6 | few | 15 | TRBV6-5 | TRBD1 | TGTGCCAGCAGATCCGGGACAGAGGATAATTCACCCCTCCACTTT | CASRSGTEDNSPLHF
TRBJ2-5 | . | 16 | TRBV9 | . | TGTGCCAGCAGCCAAGATCTCCGAACGGGCCAAGAGACCCAGTACTTC | CASSQDLRTGQETQYF
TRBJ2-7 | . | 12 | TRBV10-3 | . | TGTGCCATCAGGGGTAGCTCCTACGAGCAGTACTTC | CAIRGSSYEQYF
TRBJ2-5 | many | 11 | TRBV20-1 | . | TGCAGTGCTAGACTCGAAGAGACCCAGTACTTC | CSARLEETQYF
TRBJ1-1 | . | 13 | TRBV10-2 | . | . | CACSARGQVEAFF
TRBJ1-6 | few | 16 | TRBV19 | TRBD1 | TGTGCCAGTAGACGCCGGGACAGGGAATACGGATCACCCCTCCACTTT | CASRRRDREYGSPLHF
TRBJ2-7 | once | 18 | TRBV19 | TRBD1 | TGTGCCAGTAGTATCGTCCCTCCCCTCACAGGGGCCGCCTACGAGCAGTACTTC | CASSIVPPLTGAAYEQYF